This TCR beta chain comes out of a study of OX40 agonist ivuxolimab in advanced cancers. Study-wide background: Participants averaged approximately 61 years of age (range roughly 23 to 90) and were 75% to 90% male. Study-wide results and caveats: Among some nonresponders, normalized T-cell clonal expansion was also low.

Clones were read by immunoSEQ multiplex PCR, and TCRdb kept only the in-frame ones, dropping some. The sample records about 79,000 clones, less than 95% being singletons. CDR3 size: 15 residues. The germline V gene encodes CDR1 SEHNR and CDR2 FQNEAQ (reference sequence). V was pared by 4 bases and J by 7 bases, with 6 bases of the junction left unmatched. To note about this clone: What it binds is unknown.

This TCR came from an adult with an advanced solid tumor such as melanoma, head and neck, liver or kidney cancer. This material consisted of CD4+ or CD8+ T cells sorted from blood, taken in a trial of the OX40 agonist ivuxolimab. The genes are TRBV7-9 and TRBJ1-6; TRBD1 agrees at 8 bases. CDR3 sequence reads: CASSSTGQGNSPLHF. CDR3 DNA sequence: TGTGCCAGCAGCTCAACAGGACAGGGCAATTCACCCCTCCACTTT.